Below, 32 T cell receptor beta chains from the same sample are listed, as sequenced in a study of graft-versus-host responses after intestinal transplantation. Grafts had their tissue processed, releasing intraepithelial and lamina propria lymphocytes. Repertoires were generated with immunoSEQ multiplex PCR, while TCRdb's copy carries only in-frame clones and drops some. The sample yields under 75,000 clones, 75% to 90% seen once. The specimen comprised ileum tissue, sampled 350 to 400 days after transplant. Receptors were obtained from a human patient who received an intestinal transplant, so some T cells may come from the graft donor.

The chain employs TRBV28 and TRBJ1-4; possibly TRBD1 for D (5 bases). Germline CDR1 and CDR2: MDHEN and SYDVKM. Trimming removed 5 bases at V and 5 bases at J, with 12 bases between. The CDR3 has 14 residues. Here the CDR3 reads CASSVLTVNEKLFF. The CDR3 bases are TGTGCCAGCAGTGTCCTGACAGTAAATGAAAAACTGTTTTTT.

V and J are TRBV5-4 and TRBJ1-6; the match to TRBD1 covers 7 bases. The germline V gene has CDR1 SGHNT and CDR2 YYREEE (reference sequence). CDR3 size: 15 residues. Germline trimming cut 4 bases from V and 3 bases from J; bases unmatched to any gene: 4. The CDR3 region is CASSPGQNYNSPLHF. The CDR3 DNA follows: TGTGCCAGCAGCCCGGGACAGAACTATAATTCACCCCTCCACTTT.

The CDR3 spells CASSEKAQYF. CDR3 in DNA: TGTGCCAGCAGTGAGAAGGCGCAGTATTTT. V usage is TRBV6-1 and J usage is TRBJ2-3, with unresolved D. CDR3 length equals 10 residues. The germline gives CDR1 MNHNS, CDR2 SASEGT. The V end was cut by 3 bases, the J end by 10 bases, with 5 bases between.

V gene TRBV29-1 combines with J gene TRBJ2-2; possible D gene TRBD1, 6 bases. The CDR3 consists of 14 residues. V was cut by 8 bases and J by 1 base, with 14 bases left in between. Germline V gives CDR1 SQVTM, CDR2 ANQGSEA. The CDR3: CSFRDRKNTGELFF. The CDR3, as DNA: TGCAGCTTCCGAGACAGGAAGAACACCGGGGAGCTGTTTTTT.

The chain is built from TRBV12-5 and TRBJ1-6; 8 nucleotides line up with TRBD1. The CDR3 runs 11 residues. J gave up 13 bases and V 7 bases, and 3 bases lay outside the gene matches. Looked up from germline, CDR1 is LGHNT and CDR2 is FRNRAP. The CDR3 DNA reads TGTGCTAGTGCCCGGACAGGGCCCCTCCACTTT. It codes for CASARTGPLHF.

Only one count was recorded for this clone. V is TRBV13 and J is TRBJ1-4; 9 bases map to TRBD1. The CDR3 spans 15 residues. With 5 bases clipped from V and 7 bases from J, the junction kept 8 bases outside the gene matches. Germline lookup yields CDR1 PRHDT and CDR2 FYEKMQ (reference sequence). Here the CDR3 DNA reads TGTGCCAGCAGCGGAGGTGGGACAGGGCGTGAAAAACTGTTTTTT. Amino acid sequence: CASSGGGTGREKLFF.

The gene calls are TRBV2 and TRBJ2-1; tentative D call: TRBD2 (6 bases). V lost 4 bases and J lost 3, with 10 bases in between. The germline V gene encodes CDR1 SNHLY and CDR2 FYNNEI. This CDR3 is 14 amino acids long. CDR3 protein: CASSVTSFYNEQFF. The CDR3 nucleotides are TGTGCCAGCAGTGTCACTAGCTTCTACAATGAGCAGTTCTTC.

The CDR3 DNA reads TGTGCCATCGGCGGAGGGACAGGGCTAGAGTCACCCCTCCACTTT. It codes for CAIGGGTGLESPLHF. The chain uses TRBV6-1 and TRBJ1-6; 9 nucleotides agree with TRBD1. The V and J ends lost 10 bases and 10 bases, in that order; junction bases with no gene match: 14. Germline-derived CDR1 and CDR2 are MNHNS and SASEGT. The CDR3 extends over 15 amino acids.

This chain connects TRBV28 to TRBJ2-5; D not certain. V was shortened by 7 bases and J by 3 bases, with 15 bases between the two germline ends. Germline values: CDR1 MDHEN, CDR2 SYDVKM. The CDR3 spans 14 residues. The CDR3 loop is CASTPLRVEETQYF. CDR3 sequence (DNA): TGTGCCAGCACCCCCCTTCGGGTGGAAGAGACCCAGTACTTC. Based on the CDR3 plus reference TRBV28 and TRBJ2-5, the full variable domain is DVKVTQSSRYLVKRTGEKVFLECVQDMDHENMFWYRQDPGLGLRLIYFSYDVKMKEKGDIPEGYSVSREKKERFSLILESASTNQTSMYLCASTPLRVEETQYFGPGTRLLVL.

The V call is TRBV6-6, the J call TRBJ2-1; a possible D gene is TRBD1 (6 bases). V shed 7 bases and J shed 7 bases, with 14 bases lying between them. The CDR3 is made up of 13 amino acids. Germline CDR1 and CDR2: MNHNY and SVGAGI (reference sequence). CDR3 in amino acids: CASTEGVTNEQFF. CDR3 nucleotide sequence: TGTGCCAGCACAGAGGGGGTGACTAATGAGCAGTTCTTC.

The CDR3 DNA is TGCAGCGTTGTGGGTCTCCAAGCGGGGGGTACCTACGAGCAGTACTTC. This gives the protein CSVVGLQAGGTYEQYF. V usage is TRBV29-1 and J usage is TRBJ2-7; the match to TRBD2 covers 9 bases. Germline V gene sequence: CDR1 SQVTM, CDR2 ANQGSEA. V lost 4 bases and J lost 2; bases outside the gene matches: 12. The CDR3 totals 16 residues.

The J gene is TRBJ1-2, the V gene TRBV13, with D perhaps matching TRBD1 (5 bases). V was clipped by 5 bases and J by 5 bases, with 9 bases between them. The V gene's germline CDR1 is PRHDT and CDR2 FYEKMQ (reference sequence). The CDR3 length is 12 residues. The CDR3 loop is CASSPTDYGYTF. The CDR3 DNA follows: TGTGCCAGCAGCCCGACAGATTATGGCTACACCTTC. Based on the CDR3 plus reference TRBV13 and TRBJ1-2, the full variable domain is AAGVIQSPRHLIKEKRETATLKCYPIPRHDTVYWYQQGPGQDPQFLISFYEKMQSDKGSIPDRFSAQQFSDYHSELNMSSLELGDSALYFCASSPTDYGYTFGSGTRLTVV.

This clone came up once. The rearrangement joins TRBV28 to TRBJ2-7; TRBD1 might be the D (5 bases). CDR3 length equals 13 residues. V lost 3 bases to trimming and J lost 4 bases, with 10 bases between them. Germline lookup yields CDR1 MDHEN and CDR2 SYDVKM. CDR3 amino acids: CASSLVGAYEQYF. CDR3 bases: TGTGCCAGCAGTTTGGTAGGGGCGTACGAGCAGTACTTC.

This chain links TRBV7-3 with TRBJ2-2; D gene unclear. The V end was cut by 5 bases, the J end by 5 bases, with 12 bases between. The CDR3 has 14 amino acids. Germline-derived CDR1 and CDR2 are SGHTA and FQGTGA. The CDR3 bases are TGTGCCAGCAGCGGGAACTTGGAAACCGGGGAGCTGTTTTTT. Amino acid sequence: CASSGNLETGELFF.

Concerning this clone: The identical CDR3 is also encoded by other nucleotide sequences in the sample. For the CDR3, the DNA is TGCGCCAGCAGCTCAGTCAGGGGTGGCACTGAAGCTTTCTTT. It encodes CASSSVRGGTEAFF. This chain joins TRBV5-1 and TRBJ1-1, with D maybe TRBD1 (6 bases). V shed 3 bases and J shed 4 bases, with 13 bases lying between them. CDR1 is SGHRS and CDR2 is YFSETQ in the germline V gene. The CDR3 is 14 amino acids. The full variable domain, in which reference TRBV5-1 and TRBJ1-1 provide the parts outside the CDR3, is KAGVTQTPRYLIKTRGQQVTLSCSPISGHRSVSWYQQTPGQGLQFLFEYFSETQRNKGNFPGRFSGRQFSNSRSEMNVSTLELGDSALYLCASSSVRGGTEAFFGQGTRLTVV.

The rearrangement joins TRBV7-3 to TRBJ1-1, with D unresolved. The CDR3 runs 15 residues. Deletions cut 0 bases from V and 1 base from J, with 9 bases between. CDR1 and CDR2 from the germline V gene are SGHTA and FQGTGA. This CDR3 reads CASSLTADTNTEAFF. The CDR3 coding sequence is TGTGCCAGCAGCTTAACTGCTGACACGAACACTGAAGCTTTCTTT.

This chain uses TRBV29-1 with TRBJ2-5, with TRBD1 matching 7 bases. With 4 bases clipped from V and 1 base from J, the junction kept 6 bases outside the gene matches. Germline V CDR1 and CDR2: SQVTM, ANQGSEA. The CDR3 sequence is 14 residues long. The CDR3 bases are TGCAGCGTTGCGGTCGGGACAGCCCAAGAGACCCAGTACTTC. It codes for CSVAVGTAQETQYF.

The chain employs TRBV5-1 and TRBJ1-4; no definite D call. Between the trimmed V and J ends, which lost 5 bases and 5 bases, there was a span of 10 bases. Germline V gives CDR1 SGHRS, CDR2 YFSETQ. CDR3 size: 13 residues. CDR3 sequence reads: CASRDGGNEKLFF. The CDR3 DNA sequence: TGCGCCAGCAGAGACGGAGGGAATGAAAAACTGTTTTTT. The variable domain in full, completed from reference TRBV5-1 and TRBJ1-4, reads KAGVTQTPRYLIKTRGQQVTLSCSPISGHRSVSWYQQTPGQGLQFLFEYFSETQRNKGNFPGRFSGRQFSNSRSEMNVSTLELGDSALYLCASRDGGNEKLFFGSGTQLSVL.

The chain joins TRBV5-6 to TRBJ2-7; 7 bases are shared with TRBD2. J lost 0 bases, V lost 7 bases, and 4 bases had no gene match. This CDR3 is 13 amino acids long. CDR1 and CDR2 (germline): SGHDT, YYEEEE. The CDR3 coding sequence is TGTGCCAGCCGGGACTATCCCTCCTACGAGCAGTACTTC. Protein: CASRDYPSYEQYF.

This rearrangement joins TRBV6-6 to TRBJ2-1; D unresolved. Trimming removed 2 bases from V and 7 bases from J, with 6 bases in between. This CDR3 has 12 residues. CDR1 and CDR2 (germline): MNHNY, SVGAGI (reference sequence). CDR3 protein: CASSYPGNEQFF. CDR3 in DNA: TGTGCCAGCAGTTACCCCGGAAATGAGCAGTTCTTC.

The CDR3 region is CASSVASVRGEETQYF. As DNA, the CDR3 is TGTGCCAGCAGCGTAGCTTCCGTCAGGGGTGAGGAGACCCAGTACTTC. V usage is TRBV9 and J usage is TRBJ2-5; TRBD1 is a possible D gene (6 bases). CDR3 size: 16 residues. The ends were cut back, 0 bases at V and 5 bases at J, with 17 bases in the middle. Germline loops: CDR1 SGDLS, CDR2 YYNGEE.

CDR3 bases: TGTGCCTGGAGTAGCAACCGGGACAGGTTCACAGATACGCAGTATTTT. The encoded protein is CAWSSNRDRFTDTQYF. This sequence joins TRBV30 and TRBJ2-3; 8 positions agree with TRBD1. The germline V gene encodes CDR1 GTSNPN and CDR2 SVGIG (reference sequence). CDR3 length equals 16 residues. The trim removed 2 bases at V and 2 bases at J, leaving 9 bases unmatched.

The chain couples TRBV4-2 to TRBJ2-3; 10 bases agree with TRBD2. Germline CDR1 and CDR2: LGHNA and YNFKEQ. CDR3 size: 17 residues. The J segment lost 6 bases and the V segment lost 1 base, leaving 10 bases of the junction unmatched. The chain's CDR3 is CASSQASGGAADDTQYF. The DNA of the CDR3 is TGTGCCAGCAGCCAAGCCAGCGGGGGGGCCGCGGACGATACGCAGTATTTT.

CDR3 sequence: CASSPWRGTVYNEQFF. The CDR3 DNA follows: TGTGCCAGCAGTCCCTGGAGGGGGACGGTATACAATGAGCAGTTCTTC. The chain couples TRBV6-4 to TRBJ2-1; D possibly matches TRBD1 or TRBD2 (6 bases each). Germline CDR1 and CDR2: MRHNA and SNTAGT. The germline V and J ends were trimmed by 5 bases and 4 bases, with 18 bases remaining between them. The CDR3 extends over 16 amino acids.

The genes are TRBV6-8 and TRBJ2-3, with 8 positions matching TRBD2. This CDR3 region has 15 residues. J gave up 2 bases and V 5 bases, and 6 bases lay outside the gene matches. Germline V CDR1 and CDR2: MNHGY, SAAAGT. CDR3 loop: CASSRAGVDTDTQYF. CDR3 DNA: TGTGCCAGCAGTAGAGCGGGAGTGGACACAGATACGCAGTATTTT.

The CDR3 nucleotides are TGTGCCAGCAGTTATCCCCAAGGGGCCAACGTCCTGACTTTC. Its protein is CASSYPQGANVLTF. V and J are TRBV6-5 and TRBJ2-6; no firm D call. This CDR3 has 14 residues. The germline V gene encodes CDR1 MNHEY and CDR2 SVGAGI. The V end was cut by 3 bases, the J end by 4 bases, with 7 bases between.

The chain combines TRBV5-3 with TRBJ1-6, with 10 bases matching TRBD1. TRBV5-3 is reported as an ORF; its role is uncertain. The CDR3 is 16 residues long. J was trimmed by 7 bases and V by 1 base; bases with no gene match: 5. The CDR3 DNA reads TGTGCCAGAAGCTTGATAGCGGACAGGGGGAATTCACCCCTCCACTTT. It specifies CARSLIADRGNSPLHF.

The chain recombines TRBV13 with TRBJ1-2; 7 bases are a match to TRBD1. V was pared by 4 bases and J by 2 bases, with 16 bases of the junction left unmatched. CDR1 is PRHDT, CDR2 FYEKMQ, per germline (reference sequence). The CDR3 sequence is 18 residues long. In nucleotides, the CDR3 is TGTGCCAGCAGCTCCTTACTAACCCACAGGGGCGAAAACTATGGCTACACCTTC. Translated: CASSSLLTHRGENYGYTF. Based on the CDR3 plus reference TRBV13 and TRBJ1-2, the full variable domain is AAGVIQSPRHLIKEKRETATLKCYPIPRHDTVYWYQQGPGQDPQFLISFYEKMQSDKGSIPDRFSAQQFSDYHSELNMSSLELGDSALYFCASSSLLTHRGENYGYTFGSGTRLTVV.

This clone is a singleton in its sample. The CDR3 region has the DNA TGTGCCAGCAGTTTATCAGGGGGCTGGGGGCAGTTCTTC. Translating it yields CASSLSGGWGQFF. The chain is built from TRBV28 and TRBJ2-1; 8 nucleotides line up with TRBD1. V dropped 1 base and J dropped 12; count of bases not matched to a gene: 5. CDR1 and CDR2 from the germline V gene are MDHEN and SYDVKM. This CDR3 is 13 amino acids long.

This chain connects TRBV28 to TRBJ2-1; 9 nucleotides match TRBD1. The CDR3 is 16 amino acids. J was trimmed by 4 bases and V by 3 bases; bases with no gene match: 7. Germline lookup yields CDR1 MDHEN and CDR2 SYDVKM. CDR3 protein: CASSFPGQGIYNEQFF. CDR3 sequence (DNA): TGTGCCAGCAGTTTCCCCGGACAGGGGATTTACAATGAGCAGTTCTTC.

The chain is built from TRBV6-6 and TRBJ2-1; 11 bases match TRBD2. CDR3 length: 16 amino acids. Looked up from germline, CDR1 is MNHNY and CDR2 is SVGAGI (reference sequence). After removal of 6 bases from V and 3 bases from J, the junction contained 7 bases not matched to a gene. This CDR3 is CASSHKLAGDYNEQFF. For the CDR3, the DNA is TGTGCCAGCAGCCACAAACTAGCGGGAGACTACAATGAGCAGTTCTTC.

This chain connects TRBV28 to TRBJ2-5; 7 bases are a match to TRBD1. Per germline, CDR1 MDHEN and CDR2 SYDVKM. V gave up 6 bases and J gave up 4 bases; unmatched junction bases: 17. This CDR3 comprises 17 residues. CDR3 DNA: TGTGCCAGCAGCCGACCTCGACAGGGTGGCCTTCGAGAGACCCAGTACTTC. Translated: CASSRPRQGGLRETQYF.